This T cell receptor beta chain was profiled in a study of blood T cell repertoires in COVID-19. Turning to the study itself: Acute-phase and convalescent COVID-19 samples originated in the United States, Italy and Spain. Nucleic acid was either cDNA or gDNA, and it came from T cells, B-cell-depleted T cells, or PBMCs.

Individuals aged about 18 to 90 years were recruited from approximately 22 US areas. Assay used: immunoSEQ multiplex PCR; TCRdb lists only in-frame clones, some missing. The table shows around 220,000 clones, with 80% to 90% occurring only once. The CDR3 spans 14 residues. V was trimmed by 4 bases and J by 5 bases, leaving 15 bases between them. Germline V gene data show CDR1 as SGHNT and CDR2 as YYREEE (reference sequence). This TCR was sampled from a woman aged 45-65 years with acute COVID-19. The chain is built from TRBV5-4 and TRBJ1-1; D gene ambiguous. Sample: PBMCs or T cells enriched from blood (not recorded which). CDR3 sequence: CASSRGPSQTEAFF. Written as DNA, the CDR3 is TGTGCCAGCAGCCGAGGTCCTTCCCAGACTGAAGCTTTCTTT.